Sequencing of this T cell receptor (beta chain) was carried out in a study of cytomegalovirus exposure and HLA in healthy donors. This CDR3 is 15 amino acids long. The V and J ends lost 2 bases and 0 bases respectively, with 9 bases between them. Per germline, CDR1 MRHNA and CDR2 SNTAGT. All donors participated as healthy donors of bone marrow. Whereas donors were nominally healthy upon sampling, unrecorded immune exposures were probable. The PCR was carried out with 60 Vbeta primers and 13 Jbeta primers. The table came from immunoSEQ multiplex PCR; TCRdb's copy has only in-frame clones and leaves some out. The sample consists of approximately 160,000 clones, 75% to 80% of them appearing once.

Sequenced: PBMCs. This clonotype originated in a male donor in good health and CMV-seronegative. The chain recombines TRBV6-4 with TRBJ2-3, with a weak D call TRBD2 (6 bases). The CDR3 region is CASSDTGDSTDTQYF. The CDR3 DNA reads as TGTGCCAGCAGTGACACGGGGGACAGCACAGATACGCAGTATTTT.